The count of the clone carrying this TCR beta chain is one. These data belong to a study of blood T cell repertoires in COVID-19. Assay used: immunoSEQ multiplex PCR; TCRdb lists only in-frame clones, some missing. The sample contains 200,000 to 250,000 clones, about 84% of which appear only once. The TCR sequence derives from a woman between 50 and 59 years old who had recovered from COVID-19. Material: PBMCs or T cells enriched from blood (not recorded which).

CDR3 region: CASSLRTSELFF. CDR3 nucleotides: TGTGCCAGCAGTTTAAGAACTAGCGAGCTGTTTTTT. The chain is built from TRBV28 and TRBJ2-2, with D tentatively TRBD2 (6 bases). From germline, CDR1 is MDHEN and CDR2 SYDVKM. V gave up 2 bases and J gave up 11 bases, with 9 bases separating them. The CDR3 loop spans 12 amino acids.